This TCR beta chain was sequenced in a study of CD8 T cells in Susac syndrome. The patients who served as multiple sclerosis controls were treatment-naive and had stable or active relapsing-remitting disease that fulfilled the revised McDonald criteria. Both CD4+ and CD8+ T cells were negatively isolated, and TEMRA cells underwent FACS enrichment. Random hexamers primed reverse transcription of about 0.5 to 1 ug RNA. TCRdb re-called the immunoSEQ multiplex PCR reads with MiXCR, one entry per CDR3 protein. The data show around 200,000 distinct CDR3 sequences, with approximately 95% seen just once and around 0.08% held by the top ten. The sequence was collected from a human donor with multiple sclerosis. The sample consisted of CD4+ T cells from PBMCs.

The CDR3 DNA reads as TGCGCCACCGGAAGGACTAACACAGATACGCAGTATTTT. Its protein is CATGRTNTDTQYF. V and J are TRBV5-1 and TRBJ2-3, with TRBD2 as a possible D gene (6 bases). V lost 9 bases and J 2 bases, leaving 13 bases between the germline ends. Germline CDR1 reads SGHRS; CDR2 reads YFSETQ. The CDR3 runs to 13 residues.